Below are 21 T cell receptor beta chains sequenced from a single sample in a study of T cells after yellow fever vaccination. TCRdb called the 5' RACE reads again in MiXCR, with one record for every CDR3 protein. The sample yields 500,000 to 650,000 distinct CDR3 sequences, less than 20% seen once. The material was PBMCs, obtained roughly 5 days after the first yellow fever vaccination. These receptors were taken from a man between 18 and 35 years old who received the YFV17D yellow fever vaccine.

This clonotype was seen a few times. CDR3 DNA: TGTGCCAGCAGCACTCGGGCCGCAGGGGCGGGCGGGGAGCTGTTTTTT. Translation: CASSTRAAGAGGELFF. The rearrangement uses TRBV5-4 and TRBJ2-2; maybe TRBD1 (6 bases). The CDR3 consists of 16 residues. Trimming took off 4 bases at V and 7 bases at J, with 20 bases between the two ends. Per the germline V gene, CDR1 is SGHNT and CDR2 is YYREEE (reference sequence). Full variable domain (outside the CDR3, taken from reference TRBV5-4 and TRBJ2-2): ETGVTQSPTHLIKTRGQQVTLRCSSQSGHNTVSWYQQALGQGPQFIFQYYREEENGRGNFPPRFSGLQFPNYSSELNVNALELDDSALYLCASSTRAAGAGGELFFGEGSRLTVL.

This clonotype was observed a handful of times. V gene TRBV12-3 or TRBV12-4 combines with J gene TRBJ1-2, with a possible D match to TRBD1 (6 bases). The CDR3 length is 14 residues. V shed 7 bases and J shed 4 bases, with 16 bases lying between them. CDR3 protein: CASTWTEVSYGYTF. CDR3 in DNA: TGTGCCAGCACTTGGACAGAGGTTAGCTATGGCTACACCTTC.

The chain uses TRBV19 and TRBJ2-7; D is tentatively TRBD1 or TRBD2 (5 bases each). Trimming took 2 bases from V and 7 from J, leaving 15 bases between them. CDR1 is LNHDA, CDR2 SQIVND, per germline (reference sequence). The CDR3 is made up of 14 amino acids. CDR3 nucleotide sequence: TGTGCCAGTAGTATAACCGGGGCGTCCTTTGAGCAGTACTTC. It specifies CASSITGASFEQYF.

The chain recombines TRBV2 with TRBJ2-7; 9 nucleotides align to TRBD1. Germline lookup yields CDR1 SNHLY and CDR2 FYNNEI. Trimming at V came to 3 bases and at J to 3 bases, leaving 3 bases not matched to a gene. The CDR3 is 14 residues long. CDR3 sequence reads: CASSDQGQGYEQYV. CDR3 DNA: TGTGCCAGCAGTGATCAGGGACAGGGCTACGAGCAGTACGTC.

This clonotype was detected a few times. This chain joins TRBV7-2 and TRBJ2-1; 10 bases agree with TRBD1. Germline V gives CDR1 SGHTA, CDR2 FQGNSA. Trimming removed 5 bases from V and 8 bases from J; junction bases left unmatched: 9. This CDR3 has 15 amino acids. The CDR3 sequence is CASSGRDRGIDEQFF. The CDR3 coding sequence is TGTGCCAGCAGCGGCCGGGACAGGGGAATAGATGAGCAGTTCTTC. The full variable domain, completed using reference TRBV7-2 and TRBJ2-1, is GAGVSQSPSNKVTEKGKDVELRCDPISGHTALYWYRQSLGQGLEFLIYFQGNSAPDKSGLPSDRFSAERTGGSVSTLTIQRTQQEDSAVYLCASSGRDRGIDEQFFGPGTRLTVL.

This rearrangement joins TRBV20-1 to TRBJ1-5; no clear D gene. There are 13 residues in the CDR3. The germline V and J ends were trimmed by 3 bases and 3 bases, with 9 bases remaining between them. CDR1 and CDR2 (germline): DFQATT, SNEGSKA (reference sequence). CDR3 DNA: TGCAGTGCTAGCGACGGTCCCAATCAGCCCCAGCATTTT. This translates into CSASDGPNQPQHF.

The chain couples TRBV5-6 to TRBJ2-1; 10 nucleotides agree with TRBD1. Trimming removed 4 bases from V and 9 bases from J; junction bases left unmatched: 7. The CDR3 is 14 amino acids. The germline CDR1 and CDR2 sequences are SGHDT and YYEEEE. The CDR3 reads CASSGPGQGFEQFF. DNA of the CDR3: TGTGCCAGCAGCGGTCCGGGACAGGGGTTTGAGCAGTTCTTC.

This clonotype was found a few times. The chain couples TRBV27 to TRBJ1-2; D not certain. Trimming left V 1 base short and J 3 bases short, with 21 bases between. Per germline, CDR1 MNHEY and CDR2 SMNVEV (reference sequence). This CDR3 has 18 residues. The CDR3: CASSLLALGKVAYYGYTF. The CDR3 DNA reads as TGTGCCAGCAGTTTATTAGCCTTAGGGAAGGTGGCTTACTATGGCTACACCTTC.

The V and J genes are TRBV20-1 and TRBJ1-5; no reliable D call. The CDR3 spans 13 residues. Trimming took 1 base from V and 0 from J, leaving 4 bases between them. Germline values: CDR1 DFQATT, CDR2 SNEGSKA (reference sequence). CDR3 residues: CSARGYSNQPQHF. The CDR3 nucleotides are TGCAGTGCTAGAGGTTATAGCAATCAGCCCCAGCATTTT.

J is TRBJ1-6 and V is TRBV6-5, with D possibly being TRBD1 (5 bases). Germline CDR1 is MNHEY and CDR2 is SVGAGI. The V end lost 1 base, the J end lost 7 bases, and 8 bases lay between the germline ends. The CDR3 is 14 amino acids. The CDR3, as DNA: TGTGCCAGCAGTTACTATGGGACGAATTCACCCCTCCACTTT. This translates into CASSYYGTNSPLHF.

This clonotype was seen just once. The chain recombines TRBV5-5 with TRBJ1-1; D is perhaps TRBD1 (5 bases). This CDR3 spans 12 amino acids. Trimming removed 6 bases at V and 5 bases at J, with 11 bases between. In germline, CDR1 is SGHKS, CDR2 YYEKEE (reference sequence). The CDR3 here is CASTGALTEAFF. The CDR3 DNA sequence: TGTGCCAGCACCGGGGCATTGACTGAAGCTTTCTTT.

This clonotype was counted a few times. The V gene is TRBV10-3, the J gene TRBJ1-2, with unresolved D. The CDR3 sequence is 14 residues long. V was clipped by 4 bases and J by 1 base, with 10 bases between them. CDR1 ENHRY and CDR2 SYGVKD come from the germline V gene. The DNA for the CDR3 is TGTGCCATCAGTGGGGAAAGTAATAACTATGGCTACACCTTC. Its translation: CAISGESNNYGYTF.

This chain joins TRBV3-1 and TRBJ2-5; D is perhaps TRBD1 (5 bases). With 2 bases removed from V and 5 bases from J, the gap between germline ends came to 12 bases. Germline V lookup: CDR1 LGHDT, CDR2 YNNKEL (reference sequence). CDR3 length equals 14 residues. The CDR3 DNA follows: TGTGCCAGCAGCCAAAACAAGGGGATGGAGACCCAGTACTTC. It codes for CASSQNKGMETQYF.

The chain carries TRBV10-3 and TRBJ1-2; D not certain. The germline gives CDR1 ENHRY, CDR2 SYGVKD. The CDR3 is 15 amino acids. V lost 7 bases and J lost 0, with 15 bases in between. Written as DNA, the CDR3 is TGTGCCATCACCCGGCAAAGGGAAGCTAACTATGGCTACACCTTC. This encodes CAITRQREANYGYTF.

This chain joins TRBV5-6 and TRBJ1-2, with 10 bases that match TRBD1. CDR3 length: 17 amino acids. Germline CDR1 SGHDT, CDR2 YYEEEE. J was trimmed by 8 bases and V by 4 bases; bases with no gene match: 17. The CDR3 sequence: CASSATRDRGAHGGYTF. As DNA, the CDR3 is TGTGCCAGCAGCGCAACCCGGGACAGGGGTGCTCATGGGGGCTACACCTTC. The complete variable domain, with remaining parts taken from reference TRBV5-6 and TRBJ1-2, reads DAGVTQSPTHLIKTRGQQVTLRCSPKSGHDTVSWYQQALGQGPQFIFQYYEEEERQRGNFPDRFSGHQFPNYSSELNVNALLLGDSALYLCASSATRDRGAHGGYTFGSGTRLTVV.

J is TRBJ1-2 and V is TRBV20-1; D is unresolved. V shed 7 bases and J shed 3 bases, with 12 bases lying between them. The germline gives CDR1 DFQATT, CDR2 SNEGSKA (reference sequence). The CDR3 runs to 12 residues. CDR3 DNA: TGCAGTGTCCCCCCCGGAGACTATGGCTACACCTTC. This encodes CSVPPGDYGYTF.

The chain carries TRBV20-1 and TRBJ1-5; 8 nucleotides match TRBD1. Germline V gene sequence: CDR1 DFQATT, CDR2 SNEGSKA (reference sequence). The junction had 7 bases not matched to a gene; V was cut back by 0 bases and J by 3 bases. This CDR3 spans 16 amino acids. This chain's CDR3 is CSARDYKTGDNQPQHF. The CDR3 DNA is TGCAGTGCTAGAGATTACAAGACAGGGGACAATCAGCCCCAGCATTTT.

This clonotype was detected only a few times. This chain connects TRBV4-3 to TRBJ1-3; tentatively, D is TRBD1 (6 bases). The germline V and J ends were trimmed by 0 bases and 8 bases, with 11 bases remaining between them. This CDR3 has 14 residues. Germline CDR1 LGHNA, CDR2 YSLEER. CDR3 sequence (DNA): TGCGCCAGCAGCCAAGACAGGGGAAGGGACACCATATATTTT. Translation: CASSQDRGRDTIYF.

The chain employs TRBV5-1 and TRBJ1-5, with D tentatively TRBD1 (6 bases). Germline V gene sequence: CDR1 SGHRS, CDR2 YFSETQ. The CDR3 loop spans 14 amino acids. Between the trimmed V and J ends, which lost 0 bases and 7 bases, there was a span of 11 bases. The CDR3 here is CASSLGPGDQPQHF. Here the CDR3 DNA reads TGCGCCAGCAGCTTGGGCCCAGGGGACCAGCCCCAGCATTTT.

A single count supports this clonotype. The chain recombines TRBV6-2 or TRBV6-3 with TRBJ2-1; D could derive from TRBD1 or TRBD2 (6 bases each). In germline, CDR1 is MNHEY, CDR2 SVGEGT. This CDR3 is 17 amino acids long. Trimming removed 5 bases at V and 4 bases at J, with 21 bases between. The CDR3 DNA reads TGTGCCAGCAGTCCCGAACTCCAGGGGAGGTATTACAATGAGCAGTTCTTC. It yields the protein CASSPELQGRYYNEQFF.

The V call is TRBV5-1, the J call TRBJ1-2; D may be TRBD1 (5 bases). This CDR3 has 15 amino acids. Trimming left V 0 bases short and J 3 bases short, with 12 bases between. Germline-derived CDR1 and CDR2 are SGHRS and YFSETQ. CDR3 DNA sequence: TGCGCCAGCAGCTTGGAACCCCCAGGGTACTATGGCTACACCTTC. This codes for CASSLEPPGYYGYTF. Full variable domain (missing parts from reference TRBV5-1 and TRBJ1-2): KAGVTQTPRYLIKTRGQQVTLSCSPISGHRSVSWYQQTPGQGLQFLFEYFSETQRNKGNFPGRFSGRQFSNSRSEMNVSTLELGDSALYLCASSLEPPGYYGYTFGSGTRLTVV.